The rows below give T cell receptor beta chains drawn from one sample of a study of blood T cell repertoires in COVID-19. The table came from immunoSEQ multiplex PCR; TCRdb's copy has only in-frame clones and leaves some out. The data show roughly 190,000 clones, 76% seen once. The sample was PBMCs or T cells enriched from blood (not recorded which). Receptors originate from a woman aged 45-59 years with acute COVID-19. Both conserved end residues are part of each CDR3. A D gene is named only where the DNA matches it firmly. Clone size is not always given. Where it is, it says once, few, many or a class for expanded clones.

>TRBV18|NA|TRBJ2-6|NA|16
TGTGCCAGCTCACCAACGGGACAATCTGGGGCCAACGTCCTGACTTTC
CASSPTGQSGANVLTF
>TRBV30|TRBD1|TRBJ1-6|once|12
TGTGCCTGGGACAGGGACTATTCACCCCTCCACTTT
CAWDRDYSPLHF
>TRBV5-6|NA|TRBJ1-6|few|13
TGTGCCAGCAGCTTGTATCCGAATTCACCCCTCCACTTT
CASSLYPNSPLHF
>TRBV28|TRBD1|TRBJ2-1|NA|21
TGTGCCAGCAACCCCATTCCGGGACAGGGGGCGTGGGGGGCTATCCTCGGAGAGCAGTTCTTC
CASNPIPGQGAWGAILGEQFF
>TRBV7-8|NA|TRBJ1-2|once|16
TGTGCCAGCAGCTCCGCAGGGATAGGGGGTAACTATGGCTACACCTTC
CASSSAGIGGNYGYTF
>TRBV4-2|TRBD1|TRBJ1-1|few|14
TGTGCCAGCCATCCAAAGGGACAGGGGCTTGAAGCTTTCTTT
CASHPKGQGLEAFF
>TRBV10-3|TRBD1|TRBJ2-5|few|15
TGTGCCATCAGCGCCGAGGGGGCGCTACAAGAGACCCAGTACTTC
CAISAEGALQETQYF
>TRBV28|TRBD2|TRBJ2-3|NA|15
TGTGCCAGCAGTCTACTAGCGGGGGGAACAGATACGCAGTATTTT
CASSLLAGGTDTQYF
>TRBV3-1/TRBV3-2|NA|TRBJ1-2|NA|17
TGTGCCAGCAGCCAAGACCTAGCAGGGGCCTCTAACTATGGCTACACCTTC
CASSQDLAGASNYGYTF
>TRBV7-8|NA|TRBJ2-1|NA|14
TGTGCCAGCAGCTATCTTAGGGAGGGGGATGAGCAGTTCTTC
CASSYLREGDEQFF
>TRBV6-5|NA|TRBJ1-1|NA|13
TGTGCCAGCAAGGGGCAGTTGAACACTGAAGCTTTCTTT
CASKGQLNTEAFF
>TRBV7-9|TRBD1|TRBJ2-2|NA|16
TGTGCCAGCAGCTTCGCCGACAGGGGGGACACCGGGGAGCTGTTTTTT
CASSFADRGDTGELFF
>TRBV3-1/TRBV3-2|TRBD1|TRBJ1-6|NA|16
TGTGCCAGCAGCCAACGCGGGACAGGGCCGAATTCACCCCTCCACTTT
CASSQRGTGPNSPLHF
>TRBV5-1|TRBD2|TRBJ2-1|NA|16
TGCGCCAGCAGCCCCAGGACTAGCGGGGGGGCGGATGAGCAGTTCTTC
CASSPRTSGGADEQFF
>TRBV5-1|NA|TRBJ1-1|once|14
TGCGCCAGCAGCTTGGAGCTGGGCTACACTGAAGCTTTCTTT
CASSLELGYTEAFF
>TRBV18|NA|TRBJ2-3|NA|15
TGTGCCAGCTCACCCCCGGGACTCTCCGGGGAATCGCAGTATTTT
CASSPPGLSGESQYF
>TRBV7-9|NA|TRBJ2-1|NA|14
TGTGCCAGCAGTCTAGGTTTGTCCTACAATGAGCAGTTCTTC
CASSLGLSYNEQFF
>TRBV9|NA|TRBJ2-5|NA|15
TGTGCCAGCAGCGGCCCCGACAGATACCAAGAGACCCAGTACTTC
CASSGPDRYQETQYF
>TRBV29-1|TRBD1|TRBJ1-2|NA|13
TGCAGCGTGGGGGACAGCGTCAACTATGGCTACACCTTC
CSVGDSVNYGYTF
>TRBV30|NA|TRBJ1-3|NA|14
TGTGCCTGTCGCAGGGTCAGCTCTGGAAACACCATATATTTT
CACRRVSSGNTIYF
>TRBV10-1|TRBD2|TRBJ2-1|NA|14
TGCGCCAGCAGCGCGGGGGGGCCGATTAATGAGCAGTTCTTC
CASSAGGPINEQFF
>TRBV5-4|TRBD1|TRBJ1-3|once|14
TGTGCCAGCAGCCCGGGGACAGGGGGAAACACCATATATTTT
CASSPGTGGNTIYF
>TRBV9|NA|TRBJ1-3|NA|14
TGTGCCAGCGGAAATGCGGGGGGCGCGGACACCATATATTTT
CASGNAGGADTIYF
>TRBV28|NA|TRBJ1-2|NA|14
TGTGCCAGCATTGATCTAGGGGATCCCTATGGCTACACCTTC
CASIDLGDPYGYTF
>TRBV7-2|NA|TRBJ2-2|NA|18
TGTGCCAGCAGCTTAAATTCCCCGGGGTTTCATAACACCGGGGAGCTGTTTTTT
CASSLNSPGFHNTGELFF
>TRBV19|TRBD1|TRBJ1-4|NA|14
TGTGCCAGTAGGTCTCGGACAGGGGGTAGAAAACTGTTTTTT
CASRSRTGGRKLFF
>TRBV28|TRBD1|TRBJ1-6|NA|15
TGTGCCAGCAGTTCCGGGACAGGGGCTAATTCACCCCTCCACTTT
CASSSGTGANSPLHF